Below are 11 T cell receptor beta chains sequenced from a single sample in a study of T cell responses to AZD1222 COVID-19 vaccine. TCRdb's copy holds only in-frame clones and misses some; the assay was immunoSEQ multiplex PCR. The sample lists 100,000 to 150,000 clones; 90% were seen once. The specimen comprised peripheral blood, sampled on day 0 of AZD1222 vaccination. These receptor sequences come from an adult in good health.

The gene calls are TRBV7-9 and TRBJ1-2; D might be TRBD1 (6 bases). V was trimmed by 7 bases and J by 5 bases, leaving 20 bases between them. Germline-derived CDR1 and CDR2 are SEHNR and FQNEAQ (reference sequence). CDR3 length: 15 amino acids. For the CDR3, the DNA is TGTGCCAGCAACTTCATTCGGACAGACCCTTATGGCTACACCTTC. It translates to CASNFIRTDPYGYTF.

The rearrangement uses TRBV30 and TRBJ1-4; no clear D gene. Trimming pared 7 bases from V and 5 bases from J, leaving 11 bases between. CDR1 is GTSNPN and CDR2 is SVGIG in the germline V gene (reference sequence). The CDR3 extends over 12 amino acids. CDR3 DNA: TGTGCCTTGGACGGGGAGAATGAAAAACTGTTTTTT. Encoded protein: CALDGENEKLFF.

V is TRBV5-6 and J is TRBJ1-1, with 7 positions matching TRBD1. Per the germline V gene, CDR1 is SGHDT and CDR2 is YYEEEE. This CDR3 is built from 13 residues. J lost 5 bases, V lost 4 bases, and 5 bases had no gene match. In DNA form, the CDR3 reads TGTGCCAGCAGCGCGACAGGGTTGACTGAAGCTTTCTTT. Its translation: CASSATGLTEAFF.

This clone was seen only once. The V and J genes are TRBV6-5 and TRBJ1-1; D is unclear. Germline V gene sequence: CDR1 MNHEY, CDR2 SVGAGI. The CDR3 loop spans 13 amino acids. Trimming took off 0 bases at V and 5 bases at J, with 7 bases between the two ends. The CDR3 loop reads CASSYSLSTEAFF. CDR3 sequence (DNA): TGTGCCAGCAGTTACTCGCTATCTACTGAAGCTTTCTTT.

The chain has TRBV6-5 and TRBJ2-1; D perhaps matches TRBD1 (6 bases). Deletions cut 7 bases from V and 3 bases from J, with 10 bases between. This CDR3 spans 13 amino acids. Germline V gene sequence: CDR1 MNHEY, CDR2 SVGAGI. CDR3 protein: CASKGQHYNEQFF. The CDR3, as DNA: TGTGCCAGCAAGGGACAACACTACAATGAGCAGTTCTTC.

The rearrangement joins TRBV12-5 to TRBJ2-2, with a tentative D call TRBD1 (6 bases). This CDR3 is built from 16 residues. V was pared by 6 bases and J by 2 bases, with 16 bases between. Germline V CDR1 and CDR2: LGHNT, FRNRAP. The DNA for the CDR3 is TGTGCTAGTGGCGGACAGCTGGGGGCAAACACCGGGGAGCTGTTTTTT. Amino acid sequence: CASGGQLGANTGELFF.

This clone was detected only once. J is TRBJ2-5 and V is TRBV5-1; maybe TRBD1 (6 bases). The CDR3 runs to 14 residues. V was shortened by 9 bases and J by 5 bases, with 20 bases between the two germline ends. CDR1 is SGHRS and CDR2 is YFSETQ in the germline V gene. CDR3 region: CATSPGAGMETQYF. CDR3 DNA: TGCGCCACCTCTCCAGGGGCAGGAATGGAGACCCAGTACTTC.

This clone has a single count. In DNA, the CDR3 is TGTGCCAGCAGCTTGGGGGGGTTAGTAGAGACCCAGTACTTC. It encodes CASSLGGLVETQYF. The chain uses TRBV5-5 and TRBJ2-5, with D possibly being TRBD1 or TRBD2 (5 bases each). Trimming took 0 bases from V and 4 from J, leaving 10 bases between them. The CDR3 loop spans 14 amino acids. Germline assignment: CDR1 SGHKS and CDR2 YYEKEE (reference sequence).

The V and J genes are TRBV5-8 and TRBJ2-2; tentatively, D is TRBD2 (6 bases). The CDR3 has 14 amino acids. Deletions cut 5 bases from V and 6 bases from J, with 14 bases between. Germline V gene sequence: CDR1 SGHTS, CDR2 YDEGEE. Here the CDR3 reads CASSSGLRSGELFF. For the CDR3, the DNA is TGTGCCAGCAGTTCGGGACTTCGCTCCGGGGAGCTGTTTTTT.

This sequence joins TRBV27 and TRBJ1-1, with TRBD1 identical over 7 bases. Per germline, CDR1 MNHEY and CDR2 SMNVEV (reference sequence). V dropped 5 bases and J dropped 6; count of bases not matched to a gene: 3. This CDR3 is built from 12 residues. CDR3 sequence reads: CASSLQGAEAFF. For the CDR3, the DNA is TGTGCCAGCAGTCTGCAGGGGGCTGAAGCTTTCTTT.

The J gene is TRBJ2-3, the V gene TRBV28; 7 bases agree with TRBD1. The V gene's germline CDR1 is MDHEN and CDR2 SYDVKM. The CDR3 loop spans 15 amino acids. V dropped 4 bases and J dropped 2; count of bases not matched to a gene: 6. The CDR3 loop reads CASSSLTGYTDTQYF. The CDR3 coding sequence is TGTGCCAGCAGTTCCCTGACAGGGTACACAGATACGCAGTATTTT.